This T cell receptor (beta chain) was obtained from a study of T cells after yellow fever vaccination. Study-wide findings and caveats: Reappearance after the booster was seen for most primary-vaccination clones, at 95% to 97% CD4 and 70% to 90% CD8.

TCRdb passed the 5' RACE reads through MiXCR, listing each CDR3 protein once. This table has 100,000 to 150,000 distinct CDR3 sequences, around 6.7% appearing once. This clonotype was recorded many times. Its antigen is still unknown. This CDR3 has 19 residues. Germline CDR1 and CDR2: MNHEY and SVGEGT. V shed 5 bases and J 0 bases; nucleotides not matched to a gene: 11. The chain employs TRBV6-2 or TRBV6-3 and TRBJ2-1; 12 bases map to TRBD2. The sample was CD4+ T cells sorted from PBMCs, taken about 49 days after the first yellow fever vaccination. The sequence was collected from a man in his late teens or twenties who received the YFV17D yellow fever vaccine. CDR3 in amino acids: CASSPEGLAGPSSYNEQFF. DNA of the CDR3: TGTGCCAGCAGTCCCGAAGGACTAGCGGGACCGAGCTCCTACAATGAGCAGTTCTTC.